This T cell receptor (beta chain) was identified during a study of T cell responses to AZD1222 COVID-19 vaccine. Looked up from germline, CDR1 is ENHRY and CDR2 is SYGVKD. This CDR3 has 14 amino acids. V lost 6 bases and J lost 2; bases outside the gene matches: 5. Generated by immunoSEQ multiplex PCR, the TCRdb table keeps only in-frame clones and is missing some. The repertoire holds roughly 79,000 clones, just over 90% seen once, with 7% to 8.5% in the top ten. The receptor was derived from an adult in good health. The rearrangement uses TRBV10-3 and TRBJ2-5; 8 bases match TRBD1. Sequenced here: peripheral blood, sampled on day 0 of MenACWY control vaccination. DNA for the CDR3: TGTGCCATCAGACCGGGACAGGAACAAGAGACCCAGTACTTC. Encoded protein: CAIRPGQEQETQYF.